Listed below are T cell receptor beta chains from one sample, sequenced in a study of CD8 T cells in ankylosing spondylitis. TCRdb used MiXCR to reprocess the 5' RACE reads, holding one entry per CDR3 protein. This table holds around 150,000 distinct CDR3 sequences, about 32% found once. Material for sequencing was synovial fluid, either unsorted or a sorted T cell fraction (not recorded which). These receptors were obtained from a male donor with ankylosing spondylitis. Both conserved end residues are part of each CDR3. The D gene is left open where the match is weak. Rows may omit the clone size; those that give it use once, few, many or a size class.

V	D	J	size	DNA	CDR3
TRBV2	TRBD1	TRBJ1-1	-	TGTGCCAGCCGGTCCAACCGGGACAGGGAAGCTTTCTTT	CASRSNRDREAFF
TRBV10-3	TRBD1	TRBJ2-6	-	TGTGCCATCAGTGGGACAGGGAAATCTGGGGCCAACGTCCTGACTTTC	CAISGTGKSGANVLTF
TRBV2	TRBD1	TRBJ1-1	-	TGTGCCACCAGACGCACAGGGGACACTGAAGCTTTCTTT	CATRRTGDTEAFF
TRBV7-2	-	TRBJ2-3	few	TGTGCCAGCAGCTTAGGCGTCACAGATACGCAGTATTTT	CASSLGVTDTQYF
TRBV20-1	TRBD2	TRBJ2-7	few	TGCAGTGCTAGAGACCCGGGACTAGCGGGAGTCAAGCAGTACTTC	CSARDPGLAGVKQYF
TRBV27	-	TRBJ2-6	-	TGTGCCAGCTCTCAAGTAGCTGGGGCCAACGTCCTGACTTTC	CASSQVAGANVLTF
TRBV20-1	-	TRBJ2-2	-	TGCAGTGCTACTGGGGGAAGGGGTTCGAACACCGGGGAGCTGTTTTTT	CSATGGRGSNTGELFF
TRBV4-2	-	TRBJ1-5	-	TGTGCCAGCAGCCAAGACGATAGCAATCAGCCCCAGCATTTT	CASSQDDSNQPQHF
TRBV27	-	TRBJ1-5	-	TGTGCCAGCAGAATGACAGCGTATAGCAATCAGCCCCAGCATTTT	CASRMTAYSNQPQHF
TRBV2	-	TRBJ2-1	few	TGTGCCAGCGGGGGAAACGTCAAGAATGAGCAGTTCTTC	CASGGNVKNEQFF
TRBV7-8	-	TRBJ1-2	-	TGTGCCAGCAGCTCGAACCCGGCAGGGGCTCTTTTTGGCTACACCTTC	CASSSNPAGALFGYTF
TRBV4-2	-	TRBJ2-2	many	TGTGCCAGCAGCCAAGATGTCGGCCAGAACACCGGGGAGCTGTTTTTT	CASSQDVGQNTGELFF
TRBV11-3	-	TRBJ2-5	many	TGTGCCAGCAGTCCATCGGATGAGACCCAGTACTTC	CASSPSDETQYF
TRBV2	TRBD2	TRBJ2-4	few	TGTGCCAGCGCTGGACTAGCGGGGGATAAAAACATTCAGTACTTC	CASAGLAGDKNIQYF
TRBV14	-	TRBJ2-1	-	TGTGCCAGCAGCCCCCCGGGGATCCCCTCCTACAATGAGCAGTTCTTC	CASSPPGIPSYNEQFF
TRBV5-1	-	TRBJ2-2	-	TGCGCCAGCAGCTTGGTGGGCACCTCGTGGACCGGGGAGCTGTTTTTT	CASSLVGTSWTGELFF
TRBV11-3	-	TRBJ2-1	few	TGTGCCAGCAGCTTAGACTCGAATGAGCAGTTCTTC	CASSLDSNEQFF
TRBV12-3/TRBV12-4	TRBD2	TRBJ2-5	few	TGTGCCAGCAGTTTAGCGGGGGGGTGGGAGACCCAGTACTTC	CASSLAGGWETQYF